This T cell receptor (beta chain) derives from a study of regulatory T cells in long-lasting Graves disease. General study findings and limits: Thyroid tissue went unexamined; only peripheral blood was analyzed.

Building of the TCR beta libraries involved iRepertoire HTBI primers and Arm-PCR of CDR3 regions. MiXCR was run by TCRdb on the multiplex PCR reads, yielding one entry per CDR3 protein. The table lists 510,000 or so distinct CDR3 sequences, around 13% of them singletons. As for time point: newly diagnosed GD, antithyroid drugs for less than 3 months. Generation of the TCR library employed RNA extracted from PBMCs. CDR1 is SNHLY and CDR2 is FYNNEI in the germline V gene. Trimming took 4 bases from V and 6 from J, leaving 16 bases between them. CDR3 length equals 14 residues. This clonotype was found many times. Its antigen is still unknown. These sequences were also reported in another study, on T cells in Graves' hyperthyroidism and ophthalmopathy. That work contributes: Used for diagnoses were clinical symptoms, serum thyroxine and TRAb, thyroid ultrasound and orbital computed tomography. The HTBI set primed first-round TCR CDR3 RT-PCR.

Specimen: peripheral blood mononuclear cells (PBMCs), collected at new diagnosis, from a patient treated with antithyroid drugs. The gene calls are TRBV2 and TRBJ2-7, with D perhaps matching TRBD1 (6 bases). The clonotype was recovered from a woman aged 25 to 45 with Graves disease. This CDR3 is CASSADRPPGEQYF. The CDR3 DNA is TGTGCCAGCAGTGCCGACAGGCCGCCGGGCGAGCAGTACTTC.